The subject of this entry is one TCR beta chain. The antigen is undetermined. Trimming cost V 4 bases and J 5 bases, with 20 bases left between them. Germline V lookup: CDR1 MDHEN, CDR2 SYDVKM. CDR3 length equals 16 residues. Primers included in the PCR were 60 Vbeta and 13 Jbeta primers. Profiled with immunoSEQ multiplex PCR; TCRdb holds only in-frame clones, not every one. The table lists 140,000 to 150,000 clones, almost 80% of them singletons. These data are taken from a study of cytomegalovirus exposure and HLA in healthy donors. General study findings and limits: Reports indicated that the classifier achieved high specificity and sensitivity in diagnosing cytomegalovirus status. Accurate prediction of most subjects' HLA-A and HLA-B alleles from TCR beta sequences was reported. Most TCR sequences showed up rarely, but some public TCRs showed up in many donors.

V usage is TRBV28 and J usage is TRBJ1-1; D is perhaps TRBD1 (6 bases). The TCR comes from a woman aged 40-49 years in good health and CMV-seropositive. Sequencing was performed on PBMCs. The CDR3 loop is CASSSPGVISGTEAFF. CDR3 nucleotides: TGTGCCAGCAGTTCTCCAGGGGTTATATCGGGGACTGAAGCTTTCTTT.